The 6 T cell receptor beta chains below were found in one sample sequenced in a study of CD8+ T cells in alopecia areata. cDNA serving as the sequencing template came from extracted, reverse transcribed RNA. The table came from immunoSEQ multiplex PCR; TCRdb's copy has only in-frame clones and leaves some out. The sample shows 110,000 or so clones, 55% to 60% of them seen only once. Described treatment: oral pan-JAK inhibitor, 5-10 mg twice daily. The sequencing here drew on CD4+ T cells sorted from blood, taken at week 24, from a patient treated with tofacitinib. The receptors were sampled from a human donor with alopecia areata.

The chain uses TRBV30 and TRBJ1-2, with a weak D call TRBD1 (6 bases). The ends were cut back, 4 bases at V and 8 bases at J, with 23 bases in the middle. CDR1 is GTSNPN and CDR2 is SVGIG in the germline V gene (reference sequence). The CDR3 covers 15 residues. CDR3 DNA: TGTGCCTGGACCAAAATTGGGGGCCCGGTATGGGGCTACACCTTC. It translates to CAWTKIGGPVWGYTF.

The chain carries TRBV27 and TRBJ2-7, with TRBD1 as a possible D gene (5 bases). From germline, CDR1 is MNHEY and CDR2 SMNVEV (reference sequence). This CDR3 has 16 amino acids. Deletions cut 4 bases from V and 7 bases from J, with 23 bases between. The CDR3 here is CASSSRWTPGLGEQYF. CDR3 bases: TGTGCCAGCAGTTCCCGGTGGACACCCGGGTTGGGTGAGCAGTACTTC.

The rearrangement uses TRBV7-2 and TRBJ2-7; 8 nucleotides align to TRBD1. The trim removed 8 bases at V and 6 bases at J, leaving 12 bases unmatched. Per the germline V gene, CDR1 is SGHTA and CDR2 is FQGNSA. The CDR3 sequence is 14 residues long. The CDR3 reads CASRLETGASEQYF. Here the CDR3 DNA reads TGTGCCAGCCGATTGGAGACAGGGGCGAGCGAGCAGTACTTC.

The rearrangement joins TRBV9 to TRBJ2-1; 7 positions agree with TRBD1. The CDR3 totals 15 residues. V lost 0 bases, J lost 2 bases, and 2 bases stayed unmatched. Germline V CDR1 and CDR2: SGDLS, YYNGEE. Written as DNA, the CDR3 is TGTGCCAGCAGCGTAGAGGGGGCCGCCTACAATGAGCAGTTCTTC. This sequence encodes CASSVEGAAYNEQFF. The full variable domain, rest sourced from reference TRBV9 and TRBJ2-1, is DSGVTQTPKHLITATGQRVTLRCSPRSGDLSVYWYQQSLDQGLQFLIQYYNGEERAKGNILERFSAQQFPDLHSELNLSSLELGDSALYFCASSVEGAAYNEQFFGPGTRLTVL.

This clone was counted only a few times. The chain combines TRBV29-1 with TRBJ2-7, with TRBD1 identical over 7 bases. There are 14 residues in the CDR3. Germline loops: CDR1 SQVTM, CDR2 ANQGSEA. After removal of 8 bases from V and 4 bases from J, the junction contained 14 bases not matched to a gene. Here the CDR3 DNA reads TGCAGCTCCCAGAGACAGGGTCCTTTGTACGAGCAGTACTTC. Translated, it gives CSSQRQGPLYEQYF.

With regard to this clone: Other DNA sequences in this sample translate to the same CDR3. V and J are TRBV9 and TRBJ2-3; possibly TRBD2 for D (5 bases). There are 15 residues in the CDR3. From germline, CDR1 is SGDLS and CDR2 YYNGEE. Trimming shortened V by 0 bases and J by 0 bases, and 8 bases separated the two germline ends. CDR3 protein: CASSVGTGSTDTQYF. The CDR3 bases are TGTGCCAGCAGCGTAGGGACGGGGAGCACAGATACGCAGTATTTT.